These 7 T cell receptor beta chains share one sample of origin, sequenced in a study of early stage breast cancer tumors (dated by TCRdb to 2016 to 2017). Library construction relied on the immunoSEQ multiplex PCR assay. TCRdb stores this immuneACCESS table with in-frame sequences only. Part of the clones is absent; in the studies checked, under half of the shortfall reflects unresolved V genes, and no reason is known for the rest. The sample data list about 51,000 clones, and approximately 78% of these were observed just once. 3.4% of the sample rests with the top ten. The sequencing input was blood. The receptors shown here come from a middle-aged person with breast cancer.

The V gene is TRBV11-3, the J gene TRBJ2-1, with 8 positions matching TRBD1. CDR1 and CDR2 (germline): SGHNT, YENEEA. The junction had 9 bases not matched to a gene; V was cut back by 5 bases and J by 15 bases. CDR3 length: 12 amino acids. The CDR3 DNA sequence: TGTGCCAGCAGCATCTCCGGGACAGGCCCGTTCTTC. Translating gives CASSISGTGPFF.

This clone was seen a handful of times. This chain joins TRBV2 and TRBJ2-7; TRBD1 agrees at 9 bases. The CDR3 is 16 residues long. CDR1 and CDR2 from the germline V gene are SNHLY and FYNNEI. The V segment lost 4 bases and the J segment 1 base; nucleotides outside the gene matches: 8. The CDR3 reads CASSVAAGQGSYEQYF. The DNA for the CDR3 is TGTGCCAGCAGTGTTGCGGCAGGACAGGGGTCCTACGAGCAGTACTTC.

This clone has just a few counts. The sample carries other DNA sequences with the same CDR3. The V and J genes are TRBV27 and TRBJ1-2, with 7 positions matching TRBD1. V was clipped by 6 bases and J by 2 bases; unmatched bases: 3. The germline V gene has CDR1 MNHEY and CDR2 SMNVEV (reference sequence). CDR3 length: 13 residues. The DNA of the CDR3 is TGTGCCAGCAGCCGGACAGGCAACTATGGCTACACCTTC. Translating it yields CASSRTGNYGYTF.

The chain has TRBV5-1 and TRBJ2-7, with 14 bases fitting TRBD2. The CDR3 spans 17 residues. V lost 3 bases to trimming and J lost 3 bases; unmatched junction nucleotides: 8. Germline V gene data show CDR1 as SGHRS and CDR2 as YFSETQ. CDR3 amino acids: CASSSRKTSGRDYEQYF. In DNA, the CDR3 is TGCGCCAGCAGCTCCCGTAAGACTAGCGGGAGGGACTACGAGCAGTACTTC. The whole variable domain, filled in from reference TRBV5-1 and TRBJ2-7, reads KAGVTQTPRYLIKTRGQQVTLSCSPISGHRSVSWYQQTPGQGLQFLFEYFSETQRNKGNFPGRFSGRQFSNSRSEMNVSTLELGDSALYLCASSSRKTSGRDYEQYFGPGTRLTVT.

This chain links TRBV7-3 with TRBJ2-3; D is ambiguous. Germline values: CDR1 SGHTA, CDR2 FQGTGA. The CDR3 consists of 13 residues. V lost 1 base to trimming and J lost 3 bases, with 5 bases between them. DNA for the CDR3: TGTGCCAGCAGCTTAATCCCGACAGATACGCAGTATTTT. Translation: CASSLIPTDTQYF. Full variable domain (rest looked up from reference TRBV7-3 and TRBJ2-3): GAGVSQTPSNKVTEKGKYVELRCDPISGHTALYWYRQSLGQGPEFLIYFQGTGAADDSGLPNDRFFAVRPEGSVSTLKIQRTERGDSAVYLCASSLIPTDTQYFGPGTRLTVL.

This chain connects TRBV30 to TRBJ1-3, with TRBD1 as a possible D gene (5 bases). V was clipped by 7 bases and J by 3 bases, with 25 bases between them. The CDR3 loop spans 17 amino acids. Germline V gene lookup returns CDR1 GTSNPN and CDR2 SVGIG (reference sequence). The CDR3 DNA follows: TGTGCCTTTTCCGGGGGGAATTACGGATTTTTTGGAAACACCATATATTTT. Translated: CAFSGGNYGFFGNTIYF.

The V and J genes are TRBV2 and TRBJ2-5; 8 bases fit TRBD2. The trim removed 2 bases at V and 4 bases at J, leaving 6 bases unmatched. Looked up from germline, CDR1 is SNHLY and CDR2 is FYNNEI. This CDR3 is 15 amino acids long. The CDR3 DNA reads TGTGCCAGCAGTGAACCGCGGGGGGAGGTAGAGACCCAGTACTTC. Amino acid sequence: CASSEPRGEVETQYF.